This is a list of T cell receptor beta chains from one sample in a study of T-cell memory formation after mild COVID-19. TCRdb itself ran the 5' RACE reads through MiXCR, one entry per CDR3 protein. Seen here are some 350,000 distinct CDR3 sequences, 10% to 15% observed once, and the top ten hold about a fifth. Sequenced input: PBMCs or a T cell subset sorted from them (not recorded which). All receptors come from a man aged 18 to 30 who had mild COVID-19 (a few samples of this study predate the infection). Cell type and time point are not known. Each CDR3 is given with its conserved first and last residue. D genes are given only for firm matches. For some rows the clone size is stated as once, few or many, or as a class when expanded; others skip it.

clone size: many
J gene: TRBJ2-5
D gene: -
V gene: TRBV4-3
CDR3 protein: CASSQDWMGETQYF
CDR3 DNA: TGCGCCAGCAGCCAAGATTGGATGGGCGAGACCCAGTACTTC

clone size: -
J gene: TRBJ2-2
D gene: TRBD1
V gene: TRBV6-2/TRBV6-3
CDR3 protein: CATRPGTENTGELFF
CDR3 DNA: TGTGCCACCCGACCCGGGACAGAGAACACCGGGGAGCTGTTTTTT

clone size: -
J gene: TRBJ2-2
D gene: -
V gene: TRBV12-3/TRBV12-4
CDR3 protein: CASRWIEAGELFF
CDR3 DNA: TGTGCCAGCAGGTGGATAGAGGCCGGGGAGCTGTTTTTT

clone size: few
J gene: TRBJ2-1
D gene: TRBD2
V gene: TRBV7-2
CDR3 protein: CASSSTWFGGAFNEQFF
CDR3 DNA: TGTGCCAGCAGCTCTACCTGGTTCGGGGGGGCCTTCAATGAGCAGTTCTTC

clone size: many
J gene: TRBJ1-1
D gene: -
V gene: TRBV12-3/TRBV12-4
CDR3 protein: CASSLSQLNTEAFF
CDR3 DNA: TGTGCCAGCAGTTTAAGTCAGTTGAACACTGAAGCTTTCTTT

clone size: -
J gene: TRBJ2-3
D gene: -
V gene: TRBV5-1
CDR3 protein: CASSLPTATTDTQYF
CDR3 DNA: TGCGCCAGCAGCTTGCCGACGGCCACCACAGATACGCAGTATTTT

clone size: -
J gene: TRBJ1-1
D gene: -
V gene: TRBV20-1
CDR3 protein: CSARGGVNTEAFF
CDR3 DNA: TGCAGTGCTAGAGGGGGGGTGAACACTGAAGCTTTCTTT

clone size: many
J gene: TRBJ2-1
D gene: -
V gene: TRBV28
CDR3 protein: CASSLTATYNEQFF
CDR3 DNA: TGTGCCAGCAGTTTAACAGCTACGTACAATGAGCAGTTCTTC

clone size: few
J gene: TRBJ2-1
D gene: TRBD1
V gene: TRBV7-3
CDR3 protein: CASSPSTGPYEQFF
CDR3 DNA: TGTGCCAGCTCCCCTTCGACAGGGCCATATGAGCAGTTCTTC

clone size: -
J gene: TRBJ2-5
D gene: TRBD1
V gene: TRBV10-1
CDR3 protein: CASSPATGWGETQYF
CDR3 DNA: TGCGCCAGCAGCCCGGCGACAGGGTGGGGAGAGACCCAGTACTTC

clone size: -
J gene: TRBJ2-2
D gene: TRBD1
V gene: TRBV9
CDR3 protein: CASSVDAGGRYTGELFF
CDR3 DNA: TGTGCCAGCAGCGTAGATGCAGGGGGCCGGTACACCGGGGAGCTGTTTTTT

clone size: -
J gene: TRBJ2-2
D gene: -
V gene: TRBV6-2/TRBV6-3
CDR3 protein: CASSYQEITGELFF
CDR3 DNA: TGTGCCAGCAGTTATCAAGAAATCACCGGGGAGCTGTTTTTT

clone size: many
J gene: TRBJ2-1
D gene: TRBD2
V gene: TRBV7-8
CDR3 protein: CASSLVLAGANEQFF
CDR3 DNA: TGTGCCAGCAGCTTAGTACTAGCGGGGGCCAATGAGCAGTTCTTC

clone size: few
J gene: TRBJ2-3
D gene: TRBD1
V gene: TRBV7-3
CDR3 protein: CASSFHSTGGLGTDTQYF
CDR3 DNA: TGTGCCAGCAGCTTCCATTCGACAGGGGGCTTGGGCACAGATACGCAGTATTTT

clone size: few
J gene: TRBJ1-1
D gene: -
V gene: TRBV19
CDR3 protein: CASSTLNTEAFF
CDR3 DNA: TGTGCCAGTAGTACCCTGAACACTGAAGCTTTCTTT

clone size: few
J gene: TRBJ2-5
D gene: -
V gene: TRBV6-2/TRBV6-3
CDR3 protein: CASRGRYPLETQYF
CDR3 DNA: TGTGCCAGCAGGGGTCGTTACCCCCTCGAGACCCAGTACTTC

clone size: -
J gene: TRBJ2-1
D gene: -
V gene: TRBV6-2/TRBV6-3
CDR3 protein: CASSPTGPYNEQFF
CDR3 DNA: TGTGCCAGCAGCCCTACTGGACCCTACAATGAGCAGTTCTTC

clone size: -
J gene: TRBJ1-1
D gene: -
V gene: TRBV7-2
CDR3 protein: CASSRIDRRVADTEAFF
CDR3 DNA: TGTGCCAGCAGCAGGATCGATCGCAGGGTTGCCGACACTGAAGCTTTCTTT

clone size: -
J gene: TRBJ2-5
D gene: TRBD2
V gene: TRBV6-5
CDR3 protein: CASSGAGRQETQYF
CDR3 DNA: TGTGCCAGCAGTGGAGCGGGGAGGCAAGAGACCCAGTACTTC

clone size: -
J gene: TRBJ2-1
D gene: -
V gene: TRBV4-3
CDR3 protein: CASSQRLWGDYNEQFF
CDR3 DNA: TGCGCCAGCAGCCAACGGCTTTGGGGGGACTACAATGAGCAGTTCTTC

clone size: few
J gene: TRBJ2-7
D gene: -
V gene: TRBV27
CDR3 protein: CASSLGEAPRTYEQYF
CDR3 DNA: TGTGCCAGCAGTTTGGGAGAAGCGCCCCGGACGTACGAGCAGTACTTC

clone size: -
J gene: TRBJ2-7
D gene: -
V gene: TRBV7-2
CDR3 protein: CASSLLGGSYEQYF
CDR3 DNA: TGTGCCAGCAGCTTATTAGGGGGCTCCTACGAGCAGTACTTC

clone size: many
J gene: TRBJ1-3
D gene: -
V gene: TRBV4-3
CDR3 protein: CASSQADTIYF
CDR3 DNA: TGCGCCAGCAGCCAAGCGGACACCATATATTTT

clone size: -
J gene: TRBJ2-3
D gene: -
V gene: TRBV6-6
CDR3 protein: CASSYSDLRTDTQYF
CDR3 DNA: TGTGCCAGCAGTTACTCGGACCTTCGCACAGATACGCAGTATTTT